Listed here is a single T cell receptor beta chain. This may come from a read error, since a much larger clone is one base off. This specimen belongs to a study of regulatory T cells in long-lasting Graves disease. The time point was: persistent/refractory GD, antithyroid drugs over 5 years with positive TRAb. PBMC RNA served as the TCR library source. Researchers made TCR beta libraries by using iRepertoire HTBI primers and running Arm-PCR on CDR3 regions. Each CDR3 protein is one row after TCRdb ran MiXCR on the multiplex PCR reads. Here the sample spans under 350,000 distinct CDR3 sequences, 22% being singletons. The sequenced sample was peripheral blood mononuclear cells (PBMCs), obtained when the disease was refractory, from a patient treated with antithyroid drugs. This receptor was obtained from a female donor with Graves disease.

CDR3 loop: CASSEAGGAYNEQYF. CDR3 coding DNA: TGTGCCAGCAGTGAAGCAGGGGGGGCCTACAATGAGCAGTACTTC. The chain couples TRBV2 to TRBJ2-5, with a possible D match to TRBD2 (7 bases). This CDR3 has 15 residues. The V gene lost 0 bases and the J gene lost 11 bases, with 19 bases spanning the gap. The germline CDR1 and CDR2 sequences are SNHLY and FYNNEI.